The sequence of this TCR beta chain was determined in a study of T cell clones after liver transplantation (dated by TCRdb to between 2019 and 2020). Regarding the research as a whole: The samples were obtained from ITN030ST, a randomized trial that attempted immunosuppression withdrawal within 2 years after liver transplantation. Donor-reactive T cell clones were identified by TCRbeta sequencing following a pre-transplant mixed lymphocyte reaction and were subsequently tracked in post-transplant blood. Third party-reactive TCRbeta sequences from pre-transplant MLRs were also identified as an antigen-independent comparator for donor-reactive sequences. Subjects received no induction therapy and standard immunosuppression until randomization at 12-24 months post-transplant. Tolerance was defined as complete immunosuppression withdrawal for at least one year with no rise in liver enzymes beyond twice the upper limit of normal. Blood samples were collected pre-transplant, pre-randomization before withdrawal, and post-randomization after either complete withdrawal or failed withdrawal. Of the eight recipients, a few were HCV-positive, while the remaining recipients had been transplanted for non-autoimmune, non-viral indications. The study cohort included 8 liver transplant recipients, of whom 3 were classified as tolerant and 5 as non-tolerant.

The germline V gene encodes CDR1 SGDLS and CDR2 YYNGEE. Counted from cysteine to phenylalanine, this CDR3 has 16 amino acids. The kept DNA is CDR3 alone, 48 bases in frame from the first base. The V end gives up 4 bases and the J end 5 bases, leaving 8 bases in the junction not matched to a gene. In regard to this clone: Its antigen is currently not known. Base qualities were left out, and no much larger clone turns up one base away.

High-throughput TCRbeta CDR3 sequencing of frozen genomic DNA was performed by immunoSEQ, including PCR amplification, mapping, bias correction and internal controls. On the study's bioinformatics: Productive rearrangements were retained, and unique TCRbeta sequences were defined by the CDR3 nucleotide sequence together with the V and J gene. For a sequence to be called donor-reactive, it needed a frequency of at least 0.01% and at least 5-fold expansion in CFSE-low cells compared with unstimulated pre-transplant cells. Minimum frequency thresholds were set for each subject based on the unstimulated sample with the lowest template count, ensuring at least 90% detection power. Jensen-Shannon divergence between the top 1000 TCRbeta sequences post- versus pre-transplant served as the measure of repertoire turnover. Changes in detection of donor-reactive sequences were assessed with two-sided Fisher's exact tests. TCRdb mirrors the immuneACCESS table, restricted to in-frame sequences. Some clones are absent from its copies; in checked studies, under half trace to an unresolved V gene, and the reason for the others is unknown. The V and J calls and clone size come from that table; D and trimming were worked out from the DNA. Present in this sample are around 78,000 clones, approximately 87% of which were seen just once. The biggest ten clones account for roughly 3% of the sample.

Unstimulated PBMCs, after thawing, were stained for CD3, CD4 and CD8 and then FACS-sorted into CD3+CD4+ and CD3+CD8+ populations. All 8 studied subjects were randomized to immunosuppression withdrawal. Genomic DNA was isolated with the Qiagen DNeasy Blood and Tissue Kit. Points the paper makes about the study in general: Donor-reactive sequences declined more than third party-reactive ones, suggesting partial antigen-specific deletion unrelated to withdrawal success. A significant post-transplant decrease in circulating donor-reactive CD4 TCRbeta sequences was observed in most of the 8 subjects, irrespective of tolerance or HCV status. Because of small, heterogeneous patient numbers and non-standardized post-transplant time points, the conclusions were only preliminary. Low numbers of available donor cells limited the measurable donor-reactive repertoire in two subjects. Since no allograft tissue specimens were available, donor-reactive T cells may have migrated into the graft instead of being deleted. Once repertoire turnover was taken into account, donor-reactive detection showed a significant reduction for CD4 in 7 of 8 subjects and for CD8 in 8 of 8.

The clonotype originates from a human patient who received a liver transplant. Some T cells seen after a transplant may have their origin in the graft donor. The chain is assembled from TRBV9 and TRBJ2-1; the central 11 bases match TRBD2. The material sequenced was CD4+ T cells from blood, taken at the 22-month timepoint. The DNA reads TGTGCCAGCAGCTATCGGACTAGCGGGCTCCACAATGAGCAGTTCTTC. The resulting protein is CASSYRTSGLHNEQFF.